What follows are 2 T cell receptor beta chains derived from one specimen sequenced in a study of cytomegalovirus exposure and HLA in healthy donors. In the PCR, 60 Vbeta and 13 Jbeta primers were used. Libraries were prepared by immunoSEQ multiplex PCR; TCRdb keeps only in-frame clonotypes and omits some of them. The table includes 200,000 or so clones, just under 80% detected once. Sequencing input: PBMCs. The source of these receptors is a woman in her twenties or thirties in good health and CMV-seropositive.

The sample holds a few counts of this clone. The gene calls are TRBV5-6 and TRBJ2-3; the match to TRBD1 covers 8 bases. Germline V CDR1 and CDR2: SGHDT, YYEEEE. The CDR3 is made up of 15 amino acids. With V trimmed by 5 bases and J by 7 bases, 12 bases remained unmatched. The CDR3: CASSQKDRARHTQYF. The DNA for the CDR3 is TGTGCCAGCAGTCAAAAGGACAGGGCCCGTCATACGCAGTATTTT. Together with reference TRBV5-6 and TRBJ2-3, the CDR3 gives the full variable domain: DAGVTQSPTHLIKTRGQQVTLRCSPKSGHDTVSWYQQALGQGPQFIFQYYEEEERQRGNFPDRFSGHQFPNYSSELNVNALLLGDSALYLCASSQKDRARHTQYFGPGTRLTVL.

This sequence joins TRBV6-4 and TRBJ1-1; TRBD1 is a possible D gene (6 bases). Trimming removed 3 bases from V and 1 base from J, with 9 bases in between. The germline CDR1 and CDR2 sequences are MRHNA and SNTAGT. The CDR3 has 14 residues. The CDR3 loop is CASSDGGQNTEAFF. In nucleotides, the CDR3 is TGTGCCAGCAGTGATGGGGGACAGAACACTGAAGCTTTCTTT.